The clone carrying this T cell receptor beta chain was seen ten or more times. Its antigen is not known. This sample is part of a study of T cells in Graves' hyperthyroidism and ophthalmopathy. Whole-study results and caveats: Blood samples included most of the expanded thyroid clonotypes exceeding 0.001.

This CDR3 is 14 amino acids long. The germline CDR1 and CDR2 sequences are ENHRY and SYGVKD. V lost 10 bases and J lost 5; bases outside the gene matches: 10. Amplified TCR beta CDR3 regions derived from RNA transcripts. During a first-round RT-PCR of the TCR CDR3, the HTBI primer set was used. A single record per CDR3 protein comes from TCRdb applying MiXCR to the multiplex PCR reads. The sample includes approximately 510,000 distinct CDR3 sequences, approximately 49% of them seen just once. The sample taken for sequencing was peripheral blood or thyroid tissue (not recorded which). The rearrangement uses TRBV10-3 and TRBJ2-5; 10 bases line up with TRBD1. The source is an adult woman with Graves' disease, either hyperthyroidism or ophthalmopathy (not recorded which). The CDR3 region is CATGTGTGVETQYF. DNA of the CDR3: TGTGCCACCGGCACCGGGACAGGGGTCGAGACCCAGTACTTC.